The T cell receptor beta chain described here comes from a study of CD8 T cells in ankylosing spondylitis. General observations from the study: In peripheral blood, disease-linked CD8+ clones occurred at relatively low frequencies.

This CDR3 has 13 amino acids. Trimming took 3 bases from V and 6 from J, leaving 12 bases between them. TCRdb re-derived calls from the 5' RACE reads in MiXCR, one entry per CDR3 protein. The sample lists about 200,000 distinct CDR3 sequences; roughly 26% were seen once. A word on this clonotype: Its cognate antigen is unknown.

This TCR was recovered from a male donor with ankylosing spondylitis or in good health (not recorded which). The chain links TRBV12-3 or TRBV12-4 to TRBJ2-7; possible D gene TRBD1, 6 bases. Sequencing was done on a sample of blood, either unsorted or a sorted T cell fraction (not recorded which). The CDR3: CASSFLQGSEQYF. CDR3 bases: TGTGCCAGCAGTTTCCTACAGGGCTCCGAGCAGTACTTC.